A selection of T cell receptor beta chains follows, all from one sample in a study of cytomegalovirus exposure and HLA in healthy donors. Profiled with immunoSEQ multiplex PCR; TCRdb holds only in-frame clones, not every one. This sample's clone table lists 55,000 or so clones. Material for sequencing was PBMCs. These receptor sequences come from a woman aged 25-40 years in good health and CMV-seropositive. The CDR3 runs from the conserved cysteine through the conserved F or W. The D gene is left open where the match is weak.

cdr3_length d_call j_call v_call cdr3_nt cdr3_aa
15 TRBD1 TRBJ2-7 TRBV19 TGTGCCAGTAGTACCCCCCGACAGGGGGCCCACGAGCAGTACTTC CASSTPRQGAHEQYF
15 TRBD1 TRBJ2-7 TRBV11-2 TGTGCCAGCAGCTTAGATTGGGACAGGGCCTACGAGCAGTACTTC CASSLDWDRAYEQYF
14 TRBD1 TRBJ2-7 TRBV11-3 TGTGCCAGCAGCTTCAGGGGGCGCATAGACGAGCAGTACTTC CASSFRGRIDEQYF
16 NA TRBJ1-1 TRBV28 TGTGCCAGCAGGGGCTCCCGGGGGTCTTACCGAGATGAAGCTTTCTTT CASRGSRGSYRDEAFF
10 NA TRBJ2-1 TRBV20-1 TGCAGTGCTAGTCGCAATGAGCAGTTCTTC CSASRNEQFF
12 NA TRBJ2-3 TRBV7-2 TGTGCCAGCAGCTTTATTGCAGATACGCAGTATTTT CASSFIADTQYF
15 NA TRBJ2-1 TRBV4-1 TGCGCCAGCAGCCAAGATTACGGGAGTTACAATGAGCAGTTCTTC CASSQDYGSYNEQFF
14 NA TRBJ2-5 TRBV7-2 TGTGCCAGCAGACCCCGGGACAATCAAGAGACCCAGTACTTC CASRPRDNQETQYF
15 TRBD1 TRBJ2-5 TRBV4-1 TGCGCCAGCAGCCGCCCGACAGGGGGCCAAGAGACCCAGTACTTC CASSRPTGGQETQYF
16 TRBD1 TRBJ1-1 TRBV19 TGTGCCAGTGGAGCGACAGGGGTAAGCGCGTACACTGAAGCTTTCTTT CASGATGVSAYTEAFF
12 NA TRBJ1-2 TRBV7-9 TGTGCCAGCAGCTCAGGGGATTATGGCTACACCTTC CASSSGDYGYTF
15 TRBD1 TRBJ2-7 TRBV19 TGTGCCAGTAGTGACGGACAGGGGGCAACGGACGAGCAGTACTTC CASSDGQGATDEQYF
19 TRBD2 TRBJ2-3 TRBV11-2 TGTGCCAGCAGCCCCAAAGGGCTAGCGGGAGCCACGGGAACAGATACGCAGTATTTT CASSPKGLAGATGTDTQYF
13 NA TRBJ1-1 TRBV10-1 TGCGCCAGCAGTGAGGGCGAGGTAATGAGGGCTTTCTTT CASSEGEVMRAFF
14 TRBD1 TRBJ1-1 TRBV5-1 TGCGCCAGCAGCTGGGACAGGGGGAACACTGAAGCTTTCTTT CASSWDRGNTEAFF
14 NA TRBJ2-1 TRBV30 TGTGCCTGGAGTGTAAATCTAGCACAGAATGAGCAGTTCTTC CAWSVNLAQNEQFF
14 NA TRBJ1-4 TRBV30 TGTGCCTGGAGTGCGCCCCCATCAGTTGAAAAACTGTTTTTT CAWSAPPSVEKLFF
14 NA TRBJ1-4 TRBV6-1 TGTGCCAGCAACCTGGAAAAGGACACCCGAAAACTGTTTTTT CASNLEKDTRKLFF
11 TRBD2 TRBJ2-3 TRBV7-9 TGTACAGCGGGACTCGCAGATACGCAGTATTTT CTAGLADTQYF
15 NA TRBJ2-7 TRBV19 TGTGCCAGTAGTATTGAAGGACGGGACACCTACGAGCAGTACTTC CASSIEGRDTYEQYF
13 NA TRBJ2-7 TRBV6-5 TGTGCCAGCAACCAAGGGGCTTCCTACGAGCAGTACTTC CASNQGASYEQYF
14 NA TRBJ2-7 TRBV2 TGTGCCAGCATGTTAGGTCAGGGTAACTACGAGCAGTACTTC CASMLGQGNYEQYF
13 NA TRBJ1-1 TRBV9 TGTGCCAGCAGCTCCAGACAGAACACTGAAGCTTTCTTT CASSSRQNTEAFF
15 TRBD2 TRBJ2-3 TRBV5-1 TGCGCCAGCAGCTTGTTAGCGGGGCGGCAAGATACGCAGTATTTT CASSLLAGRQDTQYF
15 TRBD2 TRBJ2-1 TRBV25-1 TGTGCCAGCAGCATATTCGGGGGGTCGTACAATGAGCAGTTCTTC CASSIFGGSYNEQFF
13 NA TRBJ1-5 TRBV30 TGTGCCTGGAGTGTGAGGGAGGGTCAGCCCCAGCATTTT CAWSVREGQPQHF
13 NA TRBJ2-7 TRBV19 TGTGCCAGTAGTTCGGACAGAGCCTACGAGCAGTACTTC CASSSDRAYEQYF
14 NA TRBJ2-3 TRBV18 TGTGCCAGCTCATCGCAGGGACACACAGATACGCAGTATTTT CASSSQGHTDTQYF
16 TRBD1 TRBJ1-6 TRBV28 TGTGCCAGCAGTTTTGCACAGGGGAATACCAATTCACCCCTCCACTTT CASSFAQGNTNSPLHF
15 TRBD2 TRBJ2-7 TRBV5-5 TGTGCCAGCAGCTTGGGGGGGACTACTCGGTACGAGCAGTACTTC CASSLGGTTRYEQYF
15 TRBD2 TRBJ2-1 TRBV5-8 TGTGCCAGCAGCTCGGGTTGGCGGGAGGACAATGAGCAGTTCTTC CASSSGWREDNEQFF
15 TRBD1 TRBJ2-7 TRBV5-1 TGCGCCAGCAGCACGGGACAGGGGGCTCGGGACGAGCAGTACTTC CASSTGQGARDEQYF
15 TRBD2 TRBJ2-7 TRBV5-6 TGTGCCAGCAGCTCCACTAGCGGGAGCGACTACGAGCAGTACTTC CASSSTSGSDYEQYF
14 TRBD1 TRBJ2-5 TRBV11-2 TGTGCCAGCAGTCATCGACAGGGTGGGGAGACCCAGTACTTC CASSHRQGGETQYF
15 TRBD1 TRBJ2-7 TRBV7-9 TGTGCCAGCAGCCAAGGGGGCCCTATCTCCTACGAGCAGTACTTC CASSQGGPISYEQYF
16 TRBD2 TRBJ2-1 TRBV18 TGTGCCAGCTCACCAAATGTAGCGGGGGGGCCCAATGAGCAGTTCTTC CASSPNVAGGPNEQFF
18 TRBD2 TRBJ2-7 TRBV9 TGTGCCAGCAGCGCCGGGGGGGCCGGTTTTATTAGCTCCTACGAGCAGTACTTC CASSAGGAGFISSYEQYF
14 NA TRBJ1-3 TRBV6-1 TGTGCCAGCAAGGTGGAGAACTCTGGAAACACCATATATTTT CASKVENSGNTIYF
17 NA TRBJ2-2 TRBV5-4 TGTGCCAGCAGCAGGTTGTTTGGGGGGGCGCGGACCGGGGAGCTGTTTTTT CASSRLFGGARTGELFF
17 TRBD2 TRBJ2-2 TRBV4-2 TGTGCCAGCAGCCAAGCGGGCGGCGGGGGTGGCACCGGGGAGCTGTTTTTT CASSQAGGGGGTGELFF
15 TRBD1 TRBJ2-3 TRBV11-3 TGTGCCAGCAGCTCGGGGACAGGGTCAGCAGATACGCAGTATTTT CASSSGTGSADTQYF
15 NA TRBJ1-4 TRBV28 TGTGCCAGCAGTCCACCTCCCCAGTTGAATGAAAAACTGTTTTTT CASSPPPQLNEKLFF